This T cell receptor (beta chain) was observed in a study of identical twins. Whole-study findings and limits: Conclusions leaned on cross-sectional statistical analysis and did not track the same donors over time.

Only a few counts were recorded for this clonotype. Antigen: not known. After removal of 0 bases from V and 3 bases from J, the junction contained 2 bases not matched to a gene. CDR1 is SGHNT and CDR2 is YENEEA in the germline V gene. CDR3 length equals 15 residues. Only healthy Caucasians were enrolled as donors. TCRdb reanalysed the 5' RACE reads using MiXCR and keeps one entry per CDR3 protein. The sample lists roughly 720,000 distinct CDR3 sequences, 15% to 20% occurring once. These data were also reused for a study on T cells expressing NK-cell markers. Turning to that study: HCMV specificity of expanded NKG2C+ T cell clones remained unclear.

This TCR was recovered from a woman under 30 in good health. J is TRBJ2-1 and V is TRBV11-3; 7 nucleotides align to TRBD2. Sequencing was carried out using PBMCs. This CDR3 reads CASSLEGGIYNEQFF. The DNA for the CDR3 is TGTGCCAGCAGCTTAGAGGGGGGGATCTACAATGAGCAGTTCTTC.